This is a list of T cell receptor beta chains from one sample in a study of PD-L1 blockade in urothelial cancer. The table came from immunoSEQ multiplex PCR; TCRdb's copy has only in-frame clones and leaves some out. The sample holds approximately 100,000 clones; 89% are singletons and the top ten take 0.97%. This specimen was PBMCs, taken around atezolizumab (anti-PD-L1) treatment. These receptors were obtained from a woman aged 80 or over with urothelial cancer. Both conserved end residues are part of each CDR3. D genes are given only for firm matches.

d_gene: TRBD2
v_gene: TRBV5-6
j_gene: TRBJ2-3
CDR3nt: TGTGCCAGCAGCCTGAGACTAGCGGGTGGAGCAGATACGCAGTATTTT
CDR3aa: CASSLRLAGGADTQYF

d_gene: NA
v_gene: TRBV6-5
j_gene: TRBJ2-1
CDR3nt: TGTGCCAGCAGTTACGTCGGTGAGCAGTTCTTC
CDR3aa: CASSYVGEQFF

d_gene: TRBD1
v_gene: TRBV18
j_gene: TRBJ1-2
CDR3nt: TGTGCCAGCTCACTCCCCGGACAGGGCAACTATGGCTACACCTTC
CDR3aa: CASSLPGQGNYGYTF

d_gene: TRBD1
v_gene: TRBV5-1
j_gene: TRBJ1-2
CDR3nt: TGCGCCAGCAGCCCTGGACTTGACAGGGCCTCCTATGGCTACACCTTC
CDR3aa: CASSPGLDRASYGYTF

d_gene: TRBD2
v_gene: TRBV6-5
j_gene: TRBJ2-7
CDR3nt: TGTGCCAGCAGTTTCCAGCGGGAGGTCTCCTACGAGCAGTACTTC
CDR3aa: CASSFQREVSYEQYF

d_gene: TRBD1
v_gene: TRBV9
j_gene: TRBJ1-2
CDR3nt: TGTGCCAGCAGCGGAACAGGGGGCAGCTATGGCTACACCTTC
CDR3aa: CASSGTGGSYGYTF

d_gene: NA
v_gene: TRBV13
j_gene: TRBJ2-7
CDR3nt: TGTGCCAGCAGCGCGAGCTCCTACGAGCAGTACTTC
CDR3aa: CASSASSYEQYF

d_gene: NA
v_gene: TRBV7-2
j_gene: TRBJ2-1
CDR3nt: TGTGCCAGCAGCCTCCCCGGCTCCTACAATGAGCAGTTCTTC
CDR3aa: CASSLPGSYNEQFF

d_gene: NA
v_gene: TRBV25-1
j_gene: TRBJ1-2
CDR3nt: TGTGCCAGCAGTGAATCTTGGGGGCAACGGGGCTACACCTTC
CDR3aa: CASSESWGQRGYTF

d_gene: NA
v_gene: TRBV6-6
j_gene: TRBJ2-7
CDR3nt: TGTGCCACCACCCGGGGTCTGGTATACGAGCAGTACTTC
CDR3aa: CATTRGLVYEQYF

d_gene: NA
v_gene: TRBV4-2
j_gene: TRBJ2-7
CDR3nt: TGTGCCAGCAGCCAAGATCGGGGTCCGGGCGAGCAGTACTTC
CDR3aa: CASSQDRGPGEQYF

d_gene: NA
v_gene: TRBV21-1
j_gene: TRBJ1-3
CDR3nt: TGTGCCAGCAGCAAGGGGGGGGAACGCTCTGGAAACACCATATATTTT
CDR3aa: CASSKGGERSGNTIYF

d_gene: NA
v_gene: TRBV7-2
j_gene: TRBJ1-2
CDR3nt: TGTGCCAGCAGCTTAAACGGCGGGTCTGGCTATGGCTACACCTTC
CDR3aa: CASSLNGGSGYGYTF

d_gene: NA
v_gene: TRBV6-1
j_gene: TRBJ1-5
CDR3nt: TGTGCCAGCAGTGAACTCAGGGGCTATCAGCCCCAGCATTTT
CDR3aa: CASSELRGYQPQHF

d_gene: NA
v_gene: TRBV18
j_gene: TRBJ2-2
CDR3nt: TGTGCCAGCTCACCACCGGTCTTCTGGGGGCGGTACACCGGGGAGCTGTTTTTT
CDR3aa: CASSPPVFWGRYTGELFF

d_gene: NA
v_gene: TRBV5-1
j_gene: TRBJ2-3
CDR3nt: TGCGCCAGCAGCTTACGATCTTCGGGGAGACTCAGCACAGATACGCAGTATTTT
CDR3aa: CASSLRSSGRLSTDTQYF

d_gene: NA
v_gene: TRBV27
j_gene: TRBJ1-5
CDR3nt: TGTGCCAGCAGTTTACAGGTAGTCGGTCAGCCCCAGCATTTT
CDR3aa: CASSLQVVGQPQHF